These T cell receptor beta chains were read from a single sample in a study of PD-L1 blockade in urothelial cancer. Using immunoSEQ multiplex PCR, the repertoire was profiled, and TCRdb retains in-frame clones only, with some absent. Among tens of thousands of clones, almost 85% were seen once, and the ten largest hold about 4.5%. Sequenced here: PBMCs, sampled around atezolizumab (anti-PD-L1) treatment. The receptors come from an older man with urothelial cancer. Both conserved end residues are part of each CDR3. A D gene is named only where the DNA matches it firmly. A row's size may be missing; if present it is once, few, many or a size class.

V gene	D gene	J gene	clone size	CDR3 protein	CDR3 DNA
TRBV6-1	-	TRBJ1-4	-	CASSGGPGGGNEKLFF	TGTGCCAGCAGTGGAGGGCCCGGCGGGGGTAATGAAAAACTGTTTTTT
TRBV14	-	TRBJ2-3	-	CASSQPGNTDTQYF	TGTGCCAGCAGCCAGCCGGGAAACACAGATACGCAGTATTTT
TRBV6-5	TRBD2	TRBJ2-7	once	CASGTSDHEQYF	TGTGCCAGCGGGACTAGCGACCACGAGCAGTACTTC
TRBV4-1	-	TRBJ1-1	-	CASSQDRQEPNTEAFF	TGCGCCAGCAGCCAAGATCGACAGGAACCGAACACTGAAGCTTTCTTT
TRBV5-5	TRBD1	TRBJ1-3	few	CASSSGQGILSGNTIYF	TGTGCCAGCAGCTCAGGACAGGGGATACTCTCTGGAAACACCATATATTTT
TRBV7-9	TRBD2	TRBJ2-5	few	CASSFPPSLAGAWETQYF	TGTGCCAGCAGCTTCCCCCCCTCGCTAGCGGGAGCGTGGGAGACCCAGTACTTC
TRBV6-1	TRBD1	TRBJ2-5	-	CASSTGGVETQYF	TGTGCCAGCAGTACAGGGGGAGTAGAGACCCAGTACTTC
TRBV2	-	TRBJ1-2	-	CASSEDREWGYTF	TGTGCCAGCAGTGAAGACAGGGAATGGGGCTACACCTTC
TRBV13	-	TRBJ1-1	-	CASSFYRNTEAFF	TGTGCCAGCAGCTTTTACAGGAACACTGAAGCTTTCTTT
TRBV5-1	-	TRBJ2-3	medium-sized	CASSLEFLLFSGVPPDTQYF	TGCGCCAGCAGCTTGGAATTCCTTCTCTTTTCGGGGGTTCCCCCCGATACGCAGTATTTT
TRBV7-9	-	TRBJ1-2	-	CASSLDSYYGYTF	TGTGCCAGCAGCCTGGACAGCTACTATGGCTACACCTTC
TRBV7-8	TRBD1	TRBJ2-1	few	CASSSGTGLYNEQFF	TGTGCCAGCAGTTCCGGGACAGGGCTATACAATGAGCAGTTCTTC
TRBV9	TRBD2	TRBJ2-1	-	CASSTGTSGRSYNEQFF	TGTGCCAGCAGCACCGGGACTAGCGGGAGATCCTACAATGAGCAGTTCTTC
TRBV29-1	TRBD2	TRBJ2-7	-	CSVGGGGVIYEQYF	TGCAGCGTGGGGGGGGGTGGAGTTATCTACGAGCAGTACTTC
TRBV5-1	TRBD2	TRBJ2-7	few	CASSLDGSGTSGSGEQYF	TGCGCCAGCAGCTTGGACGGGAGTGGGACTAGCGGGAGTGGTGAGCAGTACTTC
TRBV6-6	TRBD1	TRBJ2-7	-	CASSKPDRGNSYEQYF	TGTGCCAGCAGTAAACCCGACAGGGGAAACTCCTACGAGCAGTACTTC
TRBV28	TRBD2	TRBJ2-1	-	CASSYPRLAGATEQFF	TGTGCCAGCAGTTACCCTCGACTAGCGGGAGCTACTGAGCAGTTCTTC
TRBV2	TRBD1	TRBJ2-1	-	CASISGQGAQGLFF	TGTGCCAGCATCTCTGGACAGGGGGCGCAGGGATTGTTCTTC
TRBV2	TRBD2	TRBJ2-3	-	CASRRASGSFARGTDTQYF	TGTGCCAGCAGAAGGGCTAGCGGGAGTTTCGCTAGGGGCACAGATACGCAGTATTTT
TRBV7-2	TRBD1	TRBJ1-2	-	CASSQGQGAGYTF	TGTGCCAGCAGCCAGGGGCAGGGGGCCGGCTACACCTTC
TRBV29-1	TRBD2	TRBJ2-7	-	CSVEGSVAGGIQAYEQYF	TGCAGCGTTGAAGGGTCCGTAGCGGGAGGGATACAAGCCTACGAGCAGTACTTC
TRBV28	-	TRBJ1-1	-	CASSFQNTEAFF	TGTGCCAGCAGTTTTCAGAACACTGAAGCTTTCTTT
TRBV6-5	-	TRBJ2-7	-	CASSNPGYEQYF	TGTGCCAGCAGTAACCCAGGCTACGAGCAGTACTTC
TRBV5-4	-	TRBJ1-1	-	CASSPTGLMNTEAFF	TGTGCCAGCAGCCCGACAGGTCTCATGAACACTGAAGCTTTCTTT
TRBV2	-	TRBJ1-2	-	CASSGTADYGYTF	TGTGCCAGCAGTGGGACAGCAGACTATGGCTACACCTTC
TRBV6-1	TRBD2	TRBJ2-2	-	CASSESGSGRPGELFF	TGTGCCAGCAGTGAAAGCGGAAGCGGGAGACCCGGGGAGCTGTTTTTT
TRBV27	TRBD2	TRBJ2-7	-	CASRMSGGDYEQYF	TGTGCCAGCAGAATGTCGGGGGGGGACTACGAGCAGTACTTC
TRBV19	TRBD2	TRBJ2-1	-	CASSPPNGGSIHNEQFF	TGTGCCAGTAGCCCCCCCAATGGCGGGAGCATCCACAATGAGCAGTTCTTC
TRBV5-4	TRBD1	TRBJ1-2	-	CASSLEGADLGYTF	TGTGCCAGCAGCTTGGAGGGGGCGGACCTAGGCTACACCTTC
TRBV7-8	-	TRBJ1-5	-	CASSLVLGDNQPQHF	TGTGCCAGCAGCTTAGTGCTCGGGGACAATCAGCCCCAGCATTTT
TRBV19	TRBD2	TRBJ2-3	-	CASSIRTSFTDTQYF	TGTGCCAGTAGTATCAGGACTAGCTTCACAGATACGCAGTATTTT
TRBV5-6	-	TRBJ1-1	-	CASSPDTGNEGTEAFF	TGTGCCAGCAGCCCAGATACAGGGAATGAGGGCACTGAAGCTTTCTTT
TRBV7-2	-	TRBJ2-5	few	CASSEGGRTNQETQYF	TGTGCCAGCAGTGAGGGGGGGAGGACTAATCAAGAGACCCAGTACTTC
TRBV7-3	-	TRBJ2-1	-	CASSLYGRGQFF	TGTGCCAGCAGCTTATACGGGAGAGGTCAGTTCTTC
TRBV29-1	TRBD1	TRBJ1-1	-	CSVLDRGTEAFF	TGCAGCGTCTTGGACAGGGGCACTGAAGCTTTCTTT
TRBV30	TRBD2	TRBJ2-5	-	CAWMREGRETQYF	TGTGCCTGGATGCGGGAGGGCCGAGAGACCCAGTACTTC